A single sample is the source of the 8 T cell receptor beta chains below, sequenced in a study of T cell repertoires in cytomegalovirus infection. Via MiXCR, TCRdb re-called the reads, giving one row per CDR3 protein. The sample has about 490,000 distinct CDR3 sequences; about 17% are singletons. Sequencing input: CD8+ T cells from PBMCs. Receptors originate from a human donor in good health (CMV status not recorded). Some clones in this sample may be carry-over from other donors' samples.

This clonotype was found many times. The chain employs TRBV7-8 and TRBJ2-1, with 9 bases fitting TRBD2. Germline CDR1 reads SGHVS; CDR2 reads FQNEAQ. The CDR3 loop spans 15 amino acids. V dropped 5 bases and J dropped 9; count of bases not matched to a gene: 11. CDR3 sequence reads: CASSPHSGSRGEQFF. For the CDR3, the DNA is TGTGCCAGCAGCCCCCATAGCGGGAGTAGAGGTGAGCAGTTCTTC.

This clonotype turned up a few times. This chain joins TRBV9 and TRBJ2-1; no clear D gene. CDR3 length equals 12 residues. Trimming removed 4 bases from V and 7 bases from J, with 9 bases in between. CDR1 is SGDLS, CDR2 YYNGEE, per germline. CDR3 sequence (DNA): TGTGCCAGCAGCCCCCGACCTAATGAGCAGTTCTTC. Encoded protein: CASSPRPNEQFF.

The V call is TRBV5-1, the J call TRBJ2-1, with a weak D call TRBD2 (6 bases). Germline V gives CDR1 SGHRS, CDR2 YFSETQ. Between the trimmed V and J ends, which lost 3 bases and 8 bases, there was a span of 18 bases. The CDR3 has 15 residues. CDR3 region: CASSSEGWGGDEQFF. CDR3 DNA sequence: TGCGCCAGCAGCTCGGAGGGGTGGGGCGGGGATGAGCAGTTCTTC.

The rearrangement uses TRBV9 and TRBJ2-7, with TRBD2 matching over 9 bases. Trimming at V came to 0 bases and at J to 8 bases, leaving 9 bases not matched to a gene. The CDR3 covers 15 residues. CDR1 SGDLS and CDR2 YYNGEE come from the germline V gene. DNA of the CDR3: TGTGCCAGCAGCGTAGCGACTAGCGGACGAGACAAGCAGTACTTC. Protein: CASSVATSGRDKQYF.

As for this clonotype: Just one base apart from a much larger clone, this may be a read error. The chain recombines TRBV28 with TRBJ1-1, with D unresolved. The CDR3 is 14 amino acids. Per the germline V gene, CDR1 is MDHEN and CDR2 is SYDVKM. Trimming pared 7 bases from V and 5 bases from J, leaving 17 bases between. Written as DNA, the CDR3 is TGTGCCAGCACCACCGGAGCCTTAGTGACTGAAGCTTTCTTT. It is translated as CASTTGALVTEAFF.

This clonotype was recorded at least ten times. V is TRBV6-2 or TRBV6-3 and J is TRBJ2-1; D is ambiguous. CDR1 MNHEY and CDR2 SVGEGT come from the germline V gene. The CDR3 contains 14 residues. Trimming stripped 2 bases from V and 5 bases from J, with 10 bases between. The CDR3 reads CASSYLDENNEQFF. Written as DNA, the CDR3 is TGTGCCAGCAGTTACCTCGACGAGAACAATGAGCAGTTCTTC.

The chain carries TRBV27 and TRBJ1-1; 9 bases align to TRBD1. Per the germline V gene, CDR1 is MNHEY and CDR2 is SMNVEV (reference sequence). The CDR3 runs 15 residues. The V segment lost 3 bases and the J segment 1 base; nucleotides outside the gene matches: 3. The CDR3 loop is CASSFGTGPNTEAFF. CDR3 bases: TGTGCCAGCAGTTTCGGGACAGGGCCGAACACTGAAGCTTTCTTT.

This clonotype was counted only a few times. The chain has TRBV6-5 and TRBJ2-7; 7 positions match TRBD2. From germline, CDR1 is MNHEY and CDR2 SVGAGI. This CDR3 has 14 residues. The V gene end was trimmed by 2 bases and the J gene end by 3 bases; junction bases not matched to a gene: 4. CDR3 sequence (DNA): TGTGCCAGCAGTTACCGGGGCGGGGGCTACGAGCAGTACTTC. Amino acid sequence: CASSYRGGGYEQYF.